This passage covers 6 T cell receptor beta chains from one sample sequenced in a study of T cells in localized non-small cell lung cancer. Assay: immunoSEQ multiplex PCR; the TCRdb copy retains only in-frame clones and omits some. The table records some 25,000 clones, over 75% of them present only once. This specimen was peripheral blood, taken before any cancer treatment. These receptor sequences come from a man aged 35-69 years with stage III squamous cell lung carcinoma.

The genes are TRBV4-1 and TRBJ1-1; 7 bases fit TRBD1. The CDR3 extends over 14 amino acids. The V gene end was trimmed by 3 bases and the J gene end by 6 bases; junction bases not matched to a gene: 7. Germline CDR1 and CDR2: MGHRA and YSYEKL. The CDR3 spells CASSHSTGSAEAFF. The CDR3 coding sequence is TGCGCCAGCAGCCATTCGACAGGGAGTGCTGAAGCTTTCTTT.

The chain couples TRBV5-5 to TRBJ2-4; no firm D call. The V and J ends lost 5 bases and 3 bases respectively, with 9 bases between them. This CDR3 contains 13 residues. Germline V gives CDR1 SGHKS, CDR2 YYEKEE (reference sequence). CDR3 loop: CASSWPGKNIQYF. The CDR3 nucleotides are TGTGCCAGCAGTTGGCCGGGCAAAAACATTCAGTACTTC.

This chain links TRBV5-8 with TRBJ1-3; no clear D gene. Germline V gene sequence: CDR1 SGHTS, CDR2 YDEGEE. The CDR3 spans 17 residues. V was clipped by 4 bases and J by 0 bases, with 17 bases between them. The CDR3 here is CASSDQTGPYSGNTIYF. The CDR3 nucleotides are TGTGCCAGCAGCGACCAGACCGGACCATACTCTGGAAACACCATATATTTT.

V gene TRBV6-6 combines with J gene TRBJ1-1, with D maybe TRBD1 (6 bases). The V gene lost 9 bases and the J gene lost 5 bases, with 19 bases spanning the gap. The CDR3 runs to 14 residues. Per the germline V gene, CDR1 is MNHNY and CDR2 is SVGAGI (reference sequence). In DNA form, the CDR3 reads TGTGCCAGTATGGACGGCGGACAGAAGACTGAAGCTTTCTTT. Residues: CASMDGGQKTEAFF.

The genes are TRBV29-1 and TRBJ1-2; weak D call: TRBD1 (5 bases). CDR1 and CDR2 (germline): SQVTM, ANQGSEA. CDR3 size: 15 residues. Trimming stripped 6 bases from V and 8 bases from J, with 25 bases between. CDR3 residues: CSVATRARAEGGYTF. Here the CDR3 DNA reads TGCAGCGTCGCAACCCGGGCCAGGGCTGAGGGAGGCTACACCTTC.

The chain joins TRBV6-1 to TRBJ1-4, with D tentatively TRBD1 (5 bases). The CDR3 length is 12 residues. The germline CDR1 and CDR2 sequences are MNHNS and SASEGT. V lost 8 bases, J lost 8 bases, and 12 bases lay in between. The CDR3 spells CASHRHSEKLFF. The CDR3 DNA follows: TGTGCCAGCCACAGGCACAGCGAAAAACTGTTTTTT.